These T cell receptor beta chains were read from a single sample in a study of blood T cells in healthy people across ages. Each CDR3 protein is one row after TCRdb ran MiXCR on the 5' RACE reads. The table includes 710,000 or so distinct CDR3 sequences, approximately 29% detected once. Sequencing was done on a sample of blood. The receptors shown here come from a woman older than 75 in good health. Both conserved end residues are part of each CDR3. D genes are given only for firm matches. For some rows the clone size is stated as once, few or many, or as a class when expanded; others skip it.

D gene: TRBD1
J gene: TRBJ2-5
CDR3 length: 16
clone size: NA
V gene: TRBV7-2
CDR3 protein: CASSLGGTGGWDEQYF
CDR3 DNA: TGTGCCAGCAGCTTAGGAGGGACAGGGGGCTGGGATGAGCAGTACTTC

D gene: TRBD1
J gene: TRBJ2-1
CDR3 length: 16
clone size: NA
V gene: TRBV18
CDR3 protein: CASSPVGGQGYNEQFF
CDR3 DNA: TGTGCCAGCTCACCTGTCGGAGGACAGGGATACAATGAGCAGTTCTTC

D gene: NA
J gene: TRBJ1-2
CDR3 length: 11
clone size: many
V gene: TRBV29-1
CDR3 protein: CSVDRGYGYTF
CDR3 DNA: TGCAGCGTTGACAGGGGCTATGGCTACACCTTC

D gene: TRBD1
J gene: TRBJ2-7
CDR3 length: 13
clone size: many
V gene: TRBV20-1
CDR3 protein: CSAKDRERFEQYF
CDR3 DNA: TGCAGTGCTAAGGACAGGGAGAGATTCGAGCAGTACTTC

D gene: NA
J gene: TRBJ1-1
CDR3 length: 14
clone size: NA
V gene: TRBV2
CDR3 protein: CASTIMRTDTEAFF
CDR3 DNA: TGTGCCAGCACCATTATGCGGACAGACACTGAAGCTTTCTTT

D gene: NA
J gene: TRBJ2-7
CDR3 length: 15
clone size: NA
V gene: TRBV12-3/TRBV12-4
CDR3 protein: CASSQAGTDTYEQYF
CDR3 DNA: TGTGCCAGCAGCCAAGCCGGGACCGACACCTACGAGCAGTACTTC

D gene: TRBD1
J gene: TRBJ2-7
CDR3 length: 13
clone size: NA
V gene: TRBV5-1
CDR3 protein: CASSLTGQYEQYF
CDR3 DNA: TGCGCCAGCAGCCTGACAGGGCAATACGAGCAGTACTTC

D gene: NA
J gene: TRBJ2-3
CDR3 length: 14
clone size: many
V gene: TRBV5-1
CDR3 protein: CASSLAKSTDTQYF
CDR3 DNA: TGCGCCAGCAGCTTAGCTAAGAGCACAGATACGCAGTATTTT

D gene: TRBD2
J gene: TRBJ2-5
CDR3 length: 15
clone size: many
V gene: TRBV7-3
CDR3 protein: CASSLIAGGLETQYF
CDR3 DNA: TGTGCCAGCAGCTTAATAGCGGGGGGGCTTGAGACCCAGTACTTC

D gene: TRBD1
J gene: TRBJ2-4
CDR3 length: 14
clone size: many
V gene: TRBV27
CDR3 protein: CASSQGQVLNIQYF
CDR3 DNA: TGTGCCAGCAGCCAGGGACAGGTCTTAAACATTCAGTACTTC

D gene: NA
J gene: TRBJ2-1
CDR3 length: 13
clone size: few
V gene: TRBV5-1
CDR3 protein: CASSPGGRDRQFF
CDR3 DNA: TGCGCCAGCAGCCCGGGGGGCCGGGACAGACAGTTCTTC

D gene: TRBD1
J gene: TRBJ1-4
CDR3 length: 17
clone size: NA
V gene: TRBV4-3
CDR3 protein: CASSQDGTGATNEKLFF
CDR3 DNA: TGCGCCAGCAGCCAAGATGGGACAGGGGCAACTAATGAAAAACTGTTTTTT

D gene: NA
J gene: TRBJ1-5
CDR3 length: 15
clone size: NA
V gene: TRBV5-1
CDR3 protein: CASSLAGGSDQPQHF
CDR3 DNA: TGCGCCAGCAGCTTGGCCGGGGGTAGCGATCAGCCCCAGCATTTT

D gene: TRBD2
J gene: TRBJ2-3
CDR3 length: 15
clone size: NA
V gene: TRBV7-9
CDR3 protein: CASSSSGAPWDTQYF
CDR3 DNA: TGTGCCAGCAGCTCGAGCGGGGCCCCCTGGGATACGCAGTATTTT

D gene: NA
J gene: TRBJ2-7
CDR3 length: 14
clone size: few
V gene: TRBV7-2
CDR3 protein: CASSLVGNYNEQYF
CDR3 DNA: TGTGCCAGCAGCTTAGTGGGGAACTACAATGAGCAGTACTTC